One and the same sample provided the 29 T cell receptor beta chains below, sequenced in a study of T cells in Graves' hyperthyroidism and ophthalmopathy. What was amplified from RNA transcripts were TCR beta CDR3 regions. With the HTBI primer set, the TCR CDR3 went through a first round of RT-PCR. Via MiXCR, TCRdb re-called the multiplex PCR reads, giving one row per CDR3 protein. The sample lists fewer than 900,000 distinct CDR3 sequences, around 20% occurring once. Sequenced material: blood. The receptors were gathered from a woman aged 45-65 years with Graves' hyperthyroidism that later progressed to Graves' ophthalmopathy.

In this sample, this clonotype turned up many times. The chain has TRBV28 and TRBJ1-1; D gene uncertain. The V and J ends lost 6 bases and 1 base respectively, with 15 bases between them. Germline V gene lookup returns CDR1 MDHEN and CDR2 SYDVKM. CDR3 length: 15 residues. The CDR3, as DNA: TGTGCCAGCAGCCAAGATCTCAACAGGAACACTGAAGCTTTCTTT. Protein sequence: CASSQDLNRNTEAFF.

In DNA form, the CDR3 reads TGTGCCAGCAGCGGGCAGGGCCAGAACACCGGGGAGCTGTTTTTT. Protein: CASSGQGQNTGELFF. The rearrangement links TRBV9 to TRBJ2-2, with a tentative D call TRBD1 (5 bases). Germline values: CDR1 SGDLS, CDR2 YYNGEE. This CDR3 has 15 residues. Trimming took off 3 bases at V and 1 base at J, with 10 bases between the two ends.

The sample holds many counts of this clonotype. The rearrangement joins TRBV2 to TRBJ1-5, with D possibly TRBD1 on 6 matching bases. This CDR3 has 14 residues. V was clipped by 4 bases and J by 2 bases, with 9 bases between them. From germline, CDR1 is SNHLY and CDR2 FYNNEI. CDR3 region: CASSVRQGNQPQHF. The CDR3 nucleotides read TGTGCCAGCAGTGTGAGACAGGGCAATCAGCCCCAGCATTTT.

The chain combines TRBV29-1 with TRBJ2-3; D remains ambiguous. This CDR3 comprises 11 residues. V was trimmed by 2 bases and J by 8 bases, leaving 8 bases between them. Germline V CDR1 and CDR2: SQVTM, ANQGSEA. The CDR3 reads CSVEPGSTQYF. The CDR3 bases are TGCAGCGTTGAACCCGGTAGTACGCAGTATTTT.

This clonotype has just one count. This chain connects TRBV6-5 to TRBJ2-2; possibly TRBD2 for D (5 bases). This CDR3 is built from 18 residues. Trimming cost V 0 bases and J 3 bases, with 17 bases left between them. The V gene's germline CDR1 is MNHEY and CDR2 SVGAGI. The CDR3 region is CASSYSIPRASDTGELFF. The CDR3 coding sequence is TGTGCCAGCAGTTACTCCATTCCGAGGGCCTCGGACACCGGGGAGCTGTTTTTT.

V usage is TRBV7-9 and J usage is TRBJ1-1, with 7 positions matching TRBD1. The CDR3 runs to 14 residues. Looked up from germline, CDR1 is SEHNR and CDR2 is FQNEAQ (reference sequence). Trimming cost V 5 bases and J 8 bases; bases outside gene matches: 11. CDR3 nucleotide sequence: TGTGCCAGCAGCCGAAATACAGGGGATCTCGAAGCTTTCTTT. As protein: CASSRNTGDLEAFF.

The chain uses TRBV3-1 and TRBJ2-1; D may be TRBD1 (5 bases). The CDR3 totals 16 residues. Germline loops: CDR1 LGHDT, CDR2 YNNKEL (reference sequence). Trimming stripped 1 base from V and 0 bases from J, with 10 bases between. This chain's CDR3 is CASSQATGSSYNEQFF. The CDR3 DNA sequence: TGTGCCAGCAGCCAAGCTACAGGAAGCTCCTACAATGAGCAGTTCTTC.

This rearrangement joins TRBV5-1 to TRBJ1-4, with unresolved D. Trimming removed 0 bases from V and 8 bases from J, with 14 bases in between. Germline assignment: CDR1 SGHRS and CDR2 YFSETQ. The CDR3 length is 15 residues. CDR3 residues: CASSLANIGGEKLFF. CDR3 DNA: TGCGCCAGCAGCTTGGCAAATATAGGTGGCGAAAAACTGTTTTTT.

The V and J genes are TRBV4-1 and TRBJ1-5; D not resolved. Trimming pared 1 base from V and 2 bases from J, leaving 9 bases between. Germline CDR1 reads MGHRA; CDR2 reads YSYEKL. The CDR3 covers 15 residues. The CDR3, as DNA: TGCGCCAGCAGCCAAGCCCCGGAGGGCAATCAGCCCCAGCATTTT. Translating it yields CASSQAPEGNQPQHF.

This rearrangement joins TRBV18 to TRBJ1-6; TRBD1 agrees at 9 bases. The CDR3 covers 19 residues. Germline trimming cut 5 bases from V and 3 bases from J; bases unmatched to any gene: 14. CDR1 KGHSH and CDR2 LQKENI come from the germline V gene. For the CDR3, the DNA is TGTGCCAGCTCAGTGAAGGGACAGGGAGGTTTCGACTATAATTCACCCCTCCACTTT. Protein: CASSVKGQGGFDYNSPLHF.

This clonotype appeared a few times. A much bigger clone sits one base away, suggesting this may be a read error. The rearrangement uses TRBV11-1 and TRBJ2-1; D is possibly TRBD1 (6 bases). CDR3 length: 16 amino acids. The V gene's germline CDR1 is SGHAT and CDR2 FQDESV (reference sequence). Here the CDR3 DNA reads TGTGCCGGCAGCTCAGGGGCCAGTTTCGGTGGGAATGAGCAGTTCTTC. Residues: CAGSSGASFGGNEQFF.

The chain employs TRBV6-1 and TRBJ2-1, with D maybe TRBD1 (5 bases). With 7 bases removed from V and 0 bases from J, the gap between germline ends came to 13 bases. This CDR3 is built from 15 residues. The V gene's germline CDR1 is MNHNS and CDR2 SASEGT. The DNA of the CDR3 is TGTGCCAGCATGAGACAGATCCGCTCCTACAATGAGCAGTTCTTC. Translation: CASMRQIRSYNEQFF.

The rearrangement joins TRBV27 to TRBJ2-1; D remains ambiguous. Germline CDR1 is MNHEY and CDR2 is SMNVEV (reference sequence). CDR3 length equals 16 residues. The V gene lost 1 base and the J gene lost 0 bases, with 10 bases spanning the gap. CDR3 nucleotides: TGTGCCAGCAGTTTATTTGGGATGAGCTCCTACAATGAGCAGTTCTTC. This translates into CASSLFGMSSYNEQFF.

This rearrangement joins TRBV5-1 to TRBJ1-1; a weak D match, TRBD1 (6 bases). The CDR3 extends over 15 amino acids. Germline V gene sequence: CDR1 SGHRS, CDR2 YFSETQ. The germline V and J ends were trimmed by 1 base and 4 bases, with 14 bases remaining between them. CDR3 protein: CASSLSHRVTTEAFF. CDR3 coding DNA: TGCGCCAGCAGCTTGTCCCACAGGGTTACCACTGAAGCTTTCTTT. The full variable domain, its missing parts supplied by reference TRBV5-1 and TRBJ1-1, is KAGVTQTPRYLIKTRGQQVTLSCSPISGHRSVSWYQQTPGQGLQFLFEYFSETQRNKGNFPGRFSGRQFSNSRSEMNVSTLELGDSALYLCASSLSHRVTTEAFFGQGTRLTVV.

This clonotype came up many times. The rearrangement links TRBV3-1 to TRBJ1-2; D is unresolved. CDR1 LGHDT and CDR2 YNNKEL come from the germline V gene (reference sequence). V was cut by 0 bases and J by 9 bases, with 11 bases left in between. CDR3 length: 13 amino acids. The CDR3 coding sequence is TGTGCCAGCAGCCAAGATAGGAGAGGGAGCTACACCTTC. This codes for CASSQDRRGSYTF.

This clonotype was observed once. The chain links TRBV19 to TRBJ2-5, with D uncertain. This CDR3 is built from 15 residues. Germline CDR1 is LNHDA and CDR2 is SQIVND (reference sequence). V was cut by 0 bases and J by 3 bases, with 11 bases left in between. CDR3 nucleotides: TGTGCCAGTAGTATAGATTCGGCCGGTAAAGAGACCCAGTACTTC. Amino acids: CASSIDSAGKETQYF.

This clonotype was seen many times. CDR3 protein: CASSQAGVTNQPQHF. The CDR3 region has the DNA TGTGCCAGCAGCCAAGCGGGGGTTACCAATCAGCCCCAGCATTTT. The chain uses TRBV3-1 and TRBJ1-5; D is possibly TRBD1 (5 bases). The germline V and J ends were trimmed by 1 base and 3 bases, with 10 bases remaining between them. The CDR3 totals 15 residues. Germline loops: CDR1 LGHDT, CDR2 YNNKEL (reference sequence).

This chain links TRBV19 with TRBJ1-5; 12 nucleotides line up with TRBD1. CDR1 LNHDA and CDR2 SQIVND come from the germline V gene (reference sequence). The CDR3 contains 18 residues. The V and J ends lost 3 bases and 2 bases, in that order; junction bases with no gene match: 8. The CDR3 spells CASSIPGQGALGNQPQHF. The CDR3 DNA reads TGTGCCAGTAGTATTCCGGGACAGGGGGCTTTGGGCAATCAGCCCCAGCATTTT.

This clonotype was seen a handful of times. The CDR3 here is CAIGGSGGVSSYEQYF. In nucleotides, the CDR3 is TGTGCCATTGGAGGTAGTGGCGGGGTTAGCTCCTACGAGCAGTACTTC. The rearrangement links TRBV10-3 to TRBJ2-7, with D perhaps TRBD2 (6 bases). The CDR3 contains 16 residues. Germline V gives CDR1 ENHRY, CDR2 SYGVKD. The V end lost 9 bases, the J end lost 0 bases, and 21 bases lay between the germline ends.

The chain is built from TRBV6-1 and TRBJ2-1, with D perhaps TRBD2 (5 bases). Germline lookup yields CDR1 MNHNS and CDR2 SASEGT. The CDR3 extends over 12 amino acids. The ends were cut back, 8 bases at V and 3 bases at J, with 8 bases in the middle. CDR3 sequence: CASGRDYNEQFF. DNA of the CDR3: TGTGCCAGCGGACGGGACTACAATGAGCAGTTCTTC.

This clonotype came up many times. This rearrangement joins TRBV11-3 to TRBJ2-1; D is unresolved. Trimming pared 5 bases from V and 5 bases from J, leaving 16 bases between. The CDR3 totals 15 residues. Germline V gene lookup returns CDR1 SGHNT and CDR2 YENEEA. The CDR3 loop is CASSRGGLRNNEQFF. CDR3 in DNA: TGTGCCAGCAGCCGCGGTGGGCTTAGAAACAATGAGCAGTTCTTC.

A few counts support this clonotype. The rearrangement links TRBV20-1 to TRBJ2-1; the D gene is possibly TRBD1 (6 bases). Trimming removed 3 bases from V and 9 bases from J, with 12 bases in between. The length of the CDR3 is 12 residues. Looked up from germline, CDR1 is DFQATT and CDR2 is SNEGSKA (reference sequence). The CDR3 DNA is TGCAGTGCTAGGGGGGCCGGTTTTGAGCAGTTCTTC. Amino acids: CSARGAGFEQFF.

The gene calls are TRBV5-4 and TRBJ2-2, with 8 bases identical to TRBD2. There are 17 residues in the CDR3. Germline lookup yields CDR1 SGHNT and CDR2 YYREEE (reference sequence). J gave up 5 bases and V 1 base, and 10 bases lay outside the gene matches. DNA of the CDR3: TGTGCCAGCAGCTTGCTCTCCGCGGGGGGCGGGACCGGGGAGCTGTTTTTT. Its protein is CASSLLSAGGGTGELFF.

This clonotype came up many times. This chain connects TRBV18 to TRBJ2-7; no definite D call. V lost 0 bases and J lost 7, with 13 bases in between. CDR3 size: 14 residues. Germline V lookup: CDR1 KGHSH, CDR2 LQKENI. CDR3 coding DNA: TGTGCCAGCTCACCACCGGGTGGGGTCGGGGAGCAGTACTTC. Amino acid sequence: CASSPPGGVGEQYF.

The chain recombines TRBV11-2 with TRBJ1-1; the match to TRBD1 covers 9 bases. The CDR3 is made up of 15 amino acids. Germline-derived CDR1 and CDR2 are SGHAT and FQNNGV. Germline trimming cut 5 bases from V and 7 bases from J; bases unmatched to any gene: 11. CDR3 loop: CASSAGTGSGIEAFF. CDR3 coding DNA: TGTGCCAGCAGCGCCGGGACAGGGAGCGGGATTGAAGCTTTCTTT.

There are a few counts of this clonotype. V usage is TRBV3-1 and J usage is TRBJ2-5; 10 nucleotides agree with TRBD2. Germline CDR1 and CDR2: LGHDT and YNNKEL (reference sequence). This CDR3 has 17 residues. Trimming cost V 3 bases and J 5 bases; bases outside gene matches: 12. DNA for the CDR3: TGTGCCAGCAGCCAGGCTAGCGGGGGTCCCCGACTGGAGACCCAGTACTTC. Amino acids: CASSQASGGPRLETQYF.

This clonotype has more than one count but fewer than ten. V usage is TRBV11-2 and J usage is TRBJ1-4, with a possible D match to TRBD1 (6 bases). V lost 2 bases and J 6 bases, leaving 13 bases between the germline ends. The length of the CDR3 is 15 residues. The germline CDR1 and CDR2 sequences are SGHAT and FQNNGV. CDR3 in DNA: TGTGCCAGCAGCTTATTCCCAGAGGGGGATGAAAAACTGTTTTTT. Protein: CASSLFPEGDEKLFF. Variable domain in full (rest from reference TRBV11-2 and TRBJ1-4): EAGVAQSPRYKIIEKRQSVAFWCNPISGHATLYWYQQILGQGPKLLIQFQNNGVVDDSQLPKDRFSAERLKGVDSTLKIQPAKLEDSAVYLCASSLFPEGDEKLFFGSGTQLSVL.

This clonotype was found a few times. The J gene is TRBJ1-2, the V gene TRBV6-1, with D perhaps matching TRBD1 (6 bases). Trimming pared 5 bases from V and 3 bases from J, leaving 16 bases between. There are 15 residues in the CDR3. Germline assignment: CDR1 MNHNS and CDR2 SASEGT. The CDR3 sequence is CASSTEGGRDYGYTF. Here the CDR3 DNA reads TGTGCCAGCAGTACAGAAGGGGGGCGCGACTATGGCTACACCTTC.

The chain uses TRBV4-1 and TRBJ2-1; D is possibly TRBD2 (5 bases). Trimming shortened V by 0 bases and J by 0 bases, and 12 bases separated the two germline ends. This CDR3 has 17 residues. Germline V CDR1 and CDR2: MGHRA, YSYEKL. This CDR3 is CASSQDYSGSSYNEQFF. CDR3 bases: TGCGCCAGCAGCCAAGATTACAGCGGAAGCTCCTACAATGAGCAGTTCTTC.